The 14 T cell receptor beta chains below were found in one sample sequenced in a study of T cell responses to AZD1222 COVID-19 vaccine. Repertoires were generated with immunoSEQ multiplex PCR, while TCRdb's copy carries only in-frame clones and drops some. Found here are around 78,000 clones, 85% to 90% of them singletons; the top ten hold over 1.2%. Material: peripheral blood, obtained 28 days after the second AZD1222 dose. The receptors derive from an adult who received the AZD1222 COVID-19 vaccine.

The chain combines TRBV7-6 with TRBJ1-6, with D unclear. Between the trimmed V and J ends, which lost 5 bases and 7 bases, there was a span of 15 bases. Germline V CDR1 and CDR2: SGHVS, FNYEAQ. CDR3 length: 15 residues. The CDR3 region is CASSPRGRKNSPLHF. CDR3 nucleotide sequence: TGTGCCAGCAGCCCCCGGGGAAGAAAGAATTCACCCCTCCACTTT.

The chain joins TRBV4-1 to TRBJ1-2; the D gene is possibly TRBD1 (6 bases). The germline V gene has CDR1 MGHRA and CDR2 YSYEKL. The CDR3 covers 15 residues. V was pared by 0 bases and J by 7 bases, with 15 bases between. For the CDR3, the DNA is TGCGCCAGCAGCCAAGACAGAGGACAGTCCCGTGGCTACACCTTC. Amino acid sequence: CASSQDRGQSRGYTF.

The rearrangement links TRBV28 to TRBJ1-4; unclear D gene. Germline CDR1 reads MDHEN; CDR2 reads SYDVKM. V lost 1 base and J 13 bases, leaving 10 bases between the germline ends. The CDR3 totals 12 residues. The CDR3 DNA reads TGTGCCAGCAGTTTATCCCTCGATCGACTGTTTTTT. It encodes CASSLSLDRLFF.

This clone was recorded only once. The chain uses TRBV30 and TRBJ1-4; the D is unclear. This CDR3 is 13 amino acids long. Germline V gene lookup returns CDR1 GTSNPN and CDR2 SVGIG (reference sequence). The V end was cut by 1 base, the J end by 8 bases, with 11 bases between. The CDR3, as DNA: TGTGCCTGGAGTGGGCCCTTGGCGGAAAAACTGTTTTTT. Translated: CAWSGPLAEKLFF.

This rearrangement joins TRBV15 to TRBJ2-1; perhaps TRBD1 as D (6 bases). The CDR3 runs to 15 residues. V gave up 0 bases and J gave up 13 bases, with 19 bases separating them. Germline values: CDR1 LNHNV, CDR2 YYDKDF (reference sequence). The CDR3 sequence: CATSRDPKQGTRQFF. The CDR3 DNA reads TGTGCCACCAGCAGAGACCCCAAACAGGGTACCCGCCAGTTCTTC.

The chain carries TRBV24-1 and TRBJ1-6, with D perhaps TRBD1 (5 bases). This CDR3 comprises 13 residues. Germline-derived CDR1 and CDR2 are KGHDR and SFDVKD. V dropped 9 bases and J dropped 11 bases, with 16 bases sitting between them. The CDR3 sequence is CATGAGEGAPLHF. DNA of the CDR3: TGTGCCACCGGGGCGGGGGAAGGAGCACCCCTCCACTTT.

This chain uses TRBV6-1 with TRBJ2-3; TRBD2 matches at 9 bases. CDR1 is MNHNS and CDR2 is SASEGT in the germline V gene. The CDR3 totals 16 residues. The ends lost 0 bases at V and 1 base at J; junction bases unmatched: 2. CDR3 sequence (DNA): TGTGCCAGCAGTGAAGCTGTAGCGGGGGGCACAGATACGCAGTATTTT. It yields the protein CASSEAVAGGTDTQYF.

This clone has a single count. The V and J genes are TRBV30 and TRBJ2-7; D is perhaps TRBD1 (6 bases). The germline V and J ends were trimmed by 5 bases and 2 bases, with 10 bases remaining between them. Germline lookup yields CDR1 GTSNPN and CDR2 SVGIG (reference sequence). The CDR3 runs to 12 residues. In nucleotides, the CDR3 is TGTGCCTGGTCCAGGGGCCCCTACGAGCAGTACTTC. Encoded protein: CAWSRGPYEQYF.

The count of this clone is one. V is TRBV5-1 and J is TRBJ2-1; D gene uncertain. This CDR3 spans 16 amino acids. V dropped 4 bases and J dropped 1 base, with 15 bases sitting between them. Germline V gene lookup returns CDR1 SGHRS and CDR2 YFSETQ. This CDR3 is CASSPRVAGSYNEQFF. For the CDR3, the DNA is TGCGCCAGCAGCCCCCGGGTAGCTGGTTCCTACAATGAGCAGTTCTTC.

The CDR3 nucleotides are TGTGCCAGCAGCCCCCTTTTTGCGGGCAGCTCCTACAATGAGCAGTTCTTC. Its translation: CASSPLFAGSSYNEQFF. This chain joins TRBV9 and TRBJ2-1, with D possibly TRBD2 on 5 matching bases. The CDR3 is 17 amino acids. V dropped 4 bases and J dropped 0 bases, with 17 bases sitting between them. Germline CDR1 reads SGDLS; CDR2 reads YYNGEE.

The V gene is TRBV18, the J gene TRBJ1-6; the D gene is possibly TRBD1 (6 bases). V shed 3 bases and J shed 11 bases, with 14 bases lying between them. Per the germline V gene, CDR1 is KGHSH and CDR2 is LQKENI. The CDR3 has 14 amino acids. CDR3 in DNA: TGTGCCAGCTCACCGGAGGTCGGGGGGCCACCCCTCCACTTT. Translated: CASSPEVGGPPLHF.

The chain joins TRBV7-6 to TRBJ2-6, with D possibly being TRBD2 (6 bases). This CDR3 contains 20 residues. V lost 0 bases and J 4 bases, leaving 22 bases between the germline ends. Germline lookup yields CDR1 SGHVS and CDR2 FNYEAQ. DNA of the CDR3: TGTGCCAGCAGCTTAGCGAGGAGGGGCCGACTCCCCCCAGGGGCCAACGTCCTGACTTTC. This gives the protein CASSLARRGRLPPGANVLTF.

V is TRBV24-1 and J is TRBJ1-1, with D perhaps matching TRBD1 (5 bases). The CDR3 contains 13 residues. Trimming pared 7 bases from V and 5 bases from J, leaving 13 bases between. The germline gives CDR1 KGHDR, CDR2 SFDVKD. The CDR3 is CATRTEEGTEAFF. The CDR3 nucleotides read TGTGCCACCAGGACAGAGGAGGGAACTGAAGCTTTCTTT.

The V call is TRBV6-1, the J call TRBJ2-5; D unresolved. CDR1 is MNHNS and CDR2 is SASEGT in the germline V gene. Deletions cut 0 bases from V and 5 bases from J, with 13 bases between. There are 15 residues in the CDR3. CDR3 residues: CASSEAGHPVETQYF. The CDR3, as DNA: TGTGCCAGCAGTGAAGCAGGCCATCCTGTGGAGACCCAGTACTTC.